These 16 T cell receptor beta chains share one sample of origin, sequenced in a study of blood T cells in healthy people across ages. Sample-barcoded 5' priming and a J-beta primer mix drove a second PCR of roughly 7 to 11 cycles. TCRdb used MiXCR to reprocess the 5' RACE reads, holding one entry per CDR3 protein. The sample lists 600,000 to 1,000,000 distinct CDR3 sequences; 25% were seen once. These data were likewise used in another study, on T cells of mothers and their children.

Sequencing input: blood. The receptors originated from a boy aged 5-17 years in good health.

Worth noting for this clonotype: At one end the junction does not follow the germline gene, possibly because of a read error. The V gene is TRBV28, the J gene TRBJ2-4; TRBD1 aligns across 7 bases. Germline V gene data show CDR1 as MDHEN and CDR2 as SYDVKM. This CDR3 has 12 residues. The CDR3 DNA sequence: TGTGCCAGCAGTTTGGTCGTCGGAGGACAGGACTTC. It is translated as CASSLVVGGQDF. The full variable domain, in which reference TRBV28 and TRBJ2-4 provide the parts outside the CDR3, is DVKVTQSSRYLVKRTGEKVFLECVQDMDHENMFWYRQDPGLGLRLIYFSYDVKMKEKGDIPEGYSVSREKKERFSLILESASTNQTSMYLCASSLVVGGQDFGAGTRLSVL.

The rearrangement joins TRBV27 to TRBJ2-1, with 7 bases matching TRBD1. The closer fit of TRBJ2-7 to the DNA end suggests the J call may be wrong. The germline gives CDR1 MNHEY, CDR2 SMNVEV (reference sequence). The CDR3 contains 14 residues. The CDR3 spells CASKSGTVAYEQYV. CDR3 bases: TGTGCCAGTAAGTCCGGGACAGTAGCCTACGAGCAGTACGTC.

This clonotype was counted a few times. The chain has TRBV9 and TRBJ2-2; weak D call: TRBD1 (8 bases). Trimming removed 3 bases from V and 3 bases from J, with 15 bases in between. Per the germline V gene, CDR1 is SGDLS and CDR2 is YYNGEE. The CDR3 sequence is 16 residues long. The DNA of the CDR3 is TGTGCCAGCAGCGACAGGGGGGGCACACACACCGGGGAGCTGTTTTTT. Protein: CASSDRGGTHTGELFF. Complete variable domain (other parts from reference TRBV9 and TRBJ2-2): DSGVTQTPKHLITATGQRVTLRCSPRSGDLSVYWYQQSLDQGLQFLIQYYNGEERAKGNILERFSAQQFPDLHSELNLSSLELGDSALYFCASSDRGGTHTGELFFGEGSRLTVL.

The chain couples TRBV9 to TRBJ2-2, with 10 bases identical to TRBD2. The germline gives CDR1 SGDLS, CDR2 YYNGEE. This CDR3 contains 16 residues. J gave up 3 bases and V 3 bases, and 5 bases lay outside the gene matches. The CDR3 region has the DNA TGTGCCAGCAGCGGAGCTAGCGGGAGTGACACCGGGGAGCTGTTTTTT. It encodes CASSGASGSDTGELFF.

The CDR3 DNA is TGTGCCAGCAGTCCGCGGACTAGCGGGAGCTTTCAGACCCAGTACTTC. It is translated as CASSPRTSGSFQTQYF. The V gene is TRBV12-3 or TRBV12-4, the J gene TRBJ2-5, with 13 bases fitting TRBD2. There are 16 residues in the CDR3. Trimming took 5 bases from V and 6 from J; bases not matched to a gene: 9.

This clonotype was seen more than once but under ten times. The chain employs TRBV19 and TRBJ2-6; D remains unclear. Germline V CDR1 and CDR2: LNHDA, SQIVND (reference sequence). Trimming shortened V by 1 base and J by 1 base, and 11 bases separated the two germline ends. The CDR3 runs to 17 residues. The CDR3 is CASSIGLWSSGANVLTF. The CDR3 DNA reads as TGTGCCAGTAGTATAGGCCTCTGGTCGTCTGGGGCCAACGTCCTGACTTTC.

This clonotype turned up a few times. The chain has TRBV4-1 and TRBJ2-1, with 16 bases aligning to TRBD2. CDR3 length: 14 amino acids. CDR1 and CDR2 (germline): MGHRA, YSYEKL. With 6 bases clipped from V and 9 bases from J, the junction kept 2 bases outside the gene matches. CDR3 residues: CASRGLAGGIEQFF. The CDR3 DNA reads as TGCGCCAGCAGGGGACTAGCGGGGGGGATTGAGCAGTTCTTC.

CDR3 nucleotide sequence: TGCGCCAGCAGGGTTATCGGTTCACCCCTCCACTTT. As protein: CASRVIGSPLHF. V usage is TRBV5-1 and J usage is TRBJ1-6, with D unclear. The CDR3 sequence is 12 residues long. Germline CDR1 SGHRS, CDR2 YFSETQ. V lost 5 bases to trimming and J lost 9 bases, with 9 bases between them.

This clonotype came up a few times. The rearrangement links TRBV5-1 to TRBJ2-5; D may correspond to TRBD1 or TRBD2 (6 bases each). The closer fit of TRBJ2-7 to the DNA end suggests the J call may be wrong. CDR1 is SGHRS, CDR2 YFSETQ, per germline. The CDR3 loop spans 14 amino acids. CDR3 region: CASSRGTLSYEQYF. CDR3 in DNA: TGCGCCAGCAGCCGGGGGACACTCTCCTACGAGCAGTACTTC.

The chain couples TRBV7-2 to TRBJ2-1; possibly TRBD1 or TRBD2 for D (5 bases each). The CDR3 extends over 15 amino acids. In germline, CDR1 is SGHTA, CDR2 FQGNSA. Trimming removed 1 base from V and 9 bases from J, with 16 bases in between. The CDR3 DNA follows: TGTGCCAGCAGCTTAGGGTTAATGGGGGTGGCTGAGCAGTTCTTC. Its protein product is CASSLGLMGVAEQFF.

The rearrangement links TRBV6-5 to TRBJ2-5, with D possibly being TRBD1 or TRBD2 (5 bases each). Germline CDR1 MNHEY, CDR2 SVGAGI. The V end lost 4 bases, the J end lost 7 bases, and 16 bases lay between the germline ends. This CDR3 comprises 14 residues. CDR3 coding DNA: TGTGCCAGCAGTTCCGGGACGAACCCGGCGACCCAGTACTTC. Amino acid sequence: CASSSGTNPATQYF.

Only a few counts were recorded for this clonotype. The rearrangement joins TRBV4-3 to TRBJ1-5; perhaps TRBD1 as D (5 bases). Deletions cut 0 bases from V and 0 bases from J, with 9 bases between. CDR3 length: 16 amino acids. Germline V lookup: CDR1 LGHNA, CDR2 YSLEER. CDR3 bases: TGCGCCAGCAGCCAAGAAGCAGGGAATAGCAATCAGCCCCAGCATTTT. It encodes CASSQEAGNSNQPQHF.

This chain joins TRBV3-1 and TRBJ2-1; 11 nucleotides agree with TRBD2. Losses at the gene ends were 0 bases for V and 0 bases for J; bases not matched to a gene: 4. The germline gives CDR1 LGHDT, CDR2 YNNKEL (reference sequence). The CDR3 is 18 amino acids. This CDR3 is CASSQDLSGGASYNEQFF. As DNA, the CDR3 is TGTGCCAGCAGCCAAGATCTTAGCGGGGGGGCCTCCTACAATGAGCAGTTCTTC.

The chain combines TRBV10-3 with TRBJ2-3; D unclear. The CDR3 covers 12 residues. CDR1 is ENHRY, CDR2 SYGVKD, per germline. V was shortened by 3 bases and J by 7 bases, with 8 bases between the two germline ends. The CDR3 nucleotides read TGTGCCATCAGTGAAGAACTGAATACGCAGTATTTT. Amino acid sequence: CAISEELNTQYF.

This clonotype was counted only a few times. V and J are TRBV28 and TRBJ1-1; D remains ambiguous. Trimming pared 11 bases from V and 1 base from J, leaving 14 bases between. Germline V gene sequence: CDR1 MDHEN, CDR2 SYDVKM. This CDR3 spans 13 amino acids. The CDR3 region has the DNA TGTGCCGGACGGAAGAGCCAGAACACTGAAGCTTTCTTT. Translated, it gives CAGRKSQNTEAFF.

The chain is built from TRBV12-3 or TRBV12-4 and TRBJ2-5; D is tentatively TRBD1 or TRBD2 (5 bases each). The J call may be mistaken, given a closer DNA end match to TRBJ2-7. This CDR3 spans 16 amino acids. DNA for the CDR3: TGTGCCAGCAGTTCTTTATCCGGGACGGAGACCTACGAGCAGTACTTC. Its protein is CASSSLSGTETYEQYF.